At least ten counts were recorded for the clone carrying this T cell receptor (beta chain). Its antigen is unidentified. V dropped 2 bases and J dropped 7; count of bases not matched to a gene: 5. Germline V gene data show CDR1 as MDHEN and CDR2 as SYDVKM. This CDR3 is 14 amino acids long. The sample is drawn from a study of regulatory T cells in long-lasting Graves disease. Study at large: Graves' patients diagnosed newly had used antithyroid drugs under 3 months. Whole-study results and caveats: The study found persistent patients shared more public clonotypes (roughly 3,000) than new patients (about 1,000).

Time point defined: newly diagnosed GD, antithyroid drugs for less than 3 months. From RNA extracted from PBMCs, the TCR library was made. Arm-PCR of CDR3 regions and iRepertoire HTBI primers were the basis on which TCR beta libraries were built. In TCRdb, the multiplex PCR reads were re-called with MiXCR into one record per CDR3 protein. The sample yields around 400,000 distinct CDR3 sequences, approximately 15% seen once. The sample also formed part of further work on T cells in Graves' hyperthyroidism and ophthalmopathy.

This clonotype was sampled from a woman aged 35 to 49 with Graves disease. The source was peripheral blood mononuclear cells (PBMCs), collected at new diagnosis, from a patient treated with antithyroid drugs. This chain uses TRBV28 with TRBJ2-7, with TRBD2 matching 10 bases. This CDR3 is CASSLLAGVREQYF. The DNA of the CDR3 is TGTGCCAGCAGTTTACTAGCGGGAGTCCGGGAGCAGTACTTC.